This paragraph reports one T cell receptor (beta chain). No antigen is known for it. The germline gives CDR1 KGHSH, CDR2 LQKENI. The CDR3 is made up of 16 amino acids. V dropped 3 bases and J dropped 3 bases, with 15 bases sitting between them. This sample is part of a study of cytomegalovirus exposure and HLA in healthy donors. Study-wide findings and caveats: Several of the most significant clusters appeared, in a later analysis, to be linked to common viral pathogens. Relative to the approximately 670-donor mean, N-insertions were reportedly fewer in an Asian-associated ancestry cluster in a later analysis.

Vbeta (60) and Jbeta (13) primers were used in the PCR. The table came from immunoSEQ multiplex PCR; TCRdb's copy has only in-frame clones and leaves some out. This table has over 130,000 clones, just under 65% appearing once. Sequenced material: PBMCs. The V call is TRBV18, the J call TRBJ2-4, with TRBD2 as a possible D gene (6 bases). This receptor was obtained from a woman between 55 and 75 years old in good health and CMV-seropositive. CDR3 nucleotides: TGTGCCAGCTCACCCATCCTGGGGGGAATCAAAAACATTCAGTACTTC. This translates into CASSPILGGIKNIQYF.